Sequencing of this T cell receptor beta chain was carried out in a study of Graves' ophthalmopathy and Graves' hyperthyroidism. The authors amplified TCR beta CDR3 regions, and they did so from RNA transcripts for repertoire sequencing. HTBI-primed first-round RT-PCR preceded second-round multiplex PCR. From the multiplex PCR reads, TCRdb called clonotypes with MiXCR, one entry per CDR3 protein. The data contain 350,000 to 400,000 distinct CDR3 sequences, about 17% of them singletons. This clonotype has ten or more counts. Its antigen is as yet unknown. Trimming stripped 3 bases from V and 5 bases from J, with 10 bases between. Germline V lookup: CDR1 GTSNPN, CDR2 SVGIG (reference sequence). CDR3 length equals 12 residues. Broader study findings: Ophthalmopathy and stable hyperthyroidism were discriminated by a 13-signature model, with over 85% sensitivity and approximately 81% specificity.

V is TRBV30 and J is TRBJ1-1; perhaps TRBD1 as D (5 bases). Sequencing was carried out using peripheral blood. The receptor comes from a woman aged 18-29 years with Graves' ophthalmopathy. CDR3 bases: TGTGCCTGGAGCCGGGGGAAAACTGAAGCTTTCTTT. Translating gives CAWSRGKTEAFF.